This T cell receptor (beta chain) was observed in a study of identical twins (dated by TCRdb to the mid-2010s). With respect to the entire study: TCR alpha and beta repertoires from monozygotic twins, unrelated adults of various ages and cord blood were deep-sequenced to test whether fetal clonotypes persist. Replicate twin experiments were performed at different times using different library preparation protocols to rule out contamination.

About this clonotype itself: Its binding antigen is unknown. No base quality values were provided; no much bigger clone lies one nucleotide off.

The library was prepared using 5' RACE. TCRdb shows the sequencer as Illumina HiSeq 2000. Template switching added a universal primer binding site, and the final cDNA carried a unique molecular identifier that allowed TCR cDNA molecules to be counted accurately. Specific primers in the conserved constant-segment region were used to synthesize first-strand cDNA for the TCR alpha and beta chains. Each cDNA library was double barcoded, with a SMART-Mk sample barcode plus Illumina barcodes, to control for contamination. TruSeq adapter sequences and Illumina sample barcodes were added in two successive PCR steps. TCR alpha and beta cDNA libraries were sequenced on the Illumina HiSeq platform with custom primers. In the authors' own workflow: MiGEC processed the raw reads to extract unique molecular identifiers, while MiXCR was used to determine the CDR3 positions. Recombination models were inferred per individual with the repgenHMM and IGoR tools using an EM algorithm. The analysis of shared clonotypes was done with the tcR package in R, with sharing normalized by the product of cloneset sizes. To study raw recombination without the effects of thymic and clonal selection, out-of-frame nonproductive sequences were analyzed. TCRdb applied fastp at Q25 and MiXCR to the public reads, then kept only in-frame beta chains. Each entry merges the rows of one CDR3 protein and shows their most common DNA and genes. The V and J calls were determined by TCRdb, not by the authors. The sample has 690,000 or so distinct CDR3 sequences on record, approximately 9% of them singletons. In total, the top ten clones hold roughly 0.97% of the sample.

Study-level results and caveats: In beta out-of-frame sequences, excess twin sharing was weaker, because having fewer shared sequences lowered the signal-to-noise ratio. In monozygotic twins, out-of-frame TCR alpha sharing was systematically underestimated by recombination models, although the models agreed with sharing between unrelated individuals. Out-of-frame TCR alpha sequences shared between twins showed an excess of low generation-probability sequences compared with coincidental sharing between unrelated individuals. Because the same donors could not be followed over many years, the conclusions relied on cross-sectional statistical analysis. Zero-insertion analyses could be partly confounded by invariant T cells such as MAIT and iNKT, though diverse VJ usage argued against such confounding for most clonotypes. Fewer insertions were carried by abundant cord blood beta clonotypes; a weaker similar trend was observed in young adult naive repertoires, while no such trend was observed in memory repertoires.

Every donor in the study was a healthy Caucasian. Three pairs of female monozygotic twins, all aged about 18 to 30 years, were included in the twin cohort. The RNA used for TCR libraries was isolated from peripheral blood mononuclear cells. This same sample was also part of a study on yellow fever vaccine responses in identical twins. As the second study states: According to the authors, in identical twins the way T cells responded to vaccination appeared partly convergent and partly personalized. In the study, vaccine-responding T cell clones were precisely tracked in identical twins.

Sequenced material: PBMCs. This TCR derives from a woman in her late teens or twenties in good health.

The DNA sequence is TGTGCCAGCTCACAAGGGACTAGCGGGGTTTCAGAGACCCAGTACTTC. Its protein product is CASSQGTSGVSETQYF. The chain couples TRBV18 to TRBJ2-5, with TRBD2 identical over 13 junction bases. Ends trimmed: V by 4 bases, J by 4 bases; bases unmatched to a gene: 6. For CDR1 and CDR2, the germline V gene lists KGHSH and LQKENI. Measured from the cysteine to the phenylalanine, the CDR3 is 16 residues long. Solely the CDR3 DNA is kept, with 48 bases framed from the first base.